This TCR beta chain came from a study of identical twins. Study-level points and caveats: Cross-sectional statistics underpinned the conclusions; the same donors were not followed. Alpha sequences out of frame and shared by twins had excess low generation probability. There was more out-of-frame TCR alpha sharing in monozygotic twins than models estimated.

There are many counts of this clonotype. No antigen is known for it. The CDR3 loop spans 16 amino acids. With 0 bases clipped from V and 2 bases from J, the junction kept 5 bases outside the gene matches. Germline-derived CDR1 and CDR2 are SGHRS and YFSETQ. A template switching step contributed a universal primer site, while unique molecular identifiers were present in the cDNA. TCRdb fed the 5' RACE reads into MiXCR, producing one record per CDR3 protein. The data show under 300,000 distinct CDR3 sequences, about 8% seen once. These sequences were also reported in another study, on yellow fever vaccine responses in identical twins.

The clonotype originates from a woman in her late teens or twenties in good health. The sample taken for sequencing was CD8+ T cells sorted from blood. V is TRBV5-1 and J is TRBJ2-3, with 8 bases aligning to TRBD2. The DNA for the CDR3 is TGCGCCAGCAGCTTGGTGGTAGCGGGGACCACAGATACGCAGTATTTT. It codes for CASSLVVAGTTDTQYF. The whole variable domain, filled in from reference TRBV5-1 and TRBJ2-3, reads KAGVTQTPRYLIKTRGQQVTLSCSPISGHRSVSWYQQTPGQGLQFLFEYFSETQRNKGNFPGRFSGRQFSNSRSEMNVSTLELGDSALYLCASSLVVAGTTDTQYFGPGTRLTVL.